The 20 T cell receptor beta chains given below trace back to one sample, sequenced in a study of blood T cell repertoires in COVID-19 (TCRdb year 2020). Preparation of the library involved the immunoSEQ multiplex PCR assay. The table was pulled from immuneACCESS by TCRdb, which kept in-frame rearrangements only. Such tables lose some clones; where checked, under half of the loss comes from unresolved V genes, and the rest has no known cause. The sample table lists approximately 28,000 clones, 85% to 95% of them with a count of one. 0.65% to 0.95% of the sample rests with the top ten. Sequencing was done on a sample of peripheral blood. These receptors were taken from a woman between 65 and 79 years old with COVID-19, enrolled during active disease.

The chain uses TRBV6-5 and TRBJ1-3; D gene ambiguous. Germline CDR1 MNHEY, CDR2 SVGAGI. V lost 5 bases and J lost 0, with 5 bases in between. The CDR3 runs to 13 residues. CDR3: CASSTDSGNTIYF. CDR3 DNA sequence: TGTGCCAGCAGTACAGACTCTGGAAACACCATATATTTT.

The chain has TRBV6-5 and TRBJ2-7, with D perhaps matching TRBD2 (5 bases). Trimming left V 5 bases short and J 7 bases short, with 15 bases between. The CDR3 length is 13 residues. CDR1 is MNHEY and CDR2 is SVGAGI in the germline V gene. This CDR3 reads CASSRRSAVEQYF. In nucleotides, the CDR3 is TGTGCCAGCAGTCGACGGTCAGCGGTTGAGCAGTACTTC.

Only one count was recorded for this clone. This chain joins TRBV28 and TRBJ2-5; TRBD1 matches 8 bases. In germline, CDR1 is MDHEN, CDR2 SYDVKM. The CDR3 is made up of 15 amino acids. The V segment lost 6 bases and the J segment 5 bases; nucleotides outside the gene matches: 11. CDR3 sequence: CASSRPQGAGETQYF. In DNA form, the CDR3 reads TGTGCCAGCAGCCGACCCCAGGGGGCCGGGGAGACCCAGTACTTC.

This clone was detected once. The chain joins TRBV28 to TRBJ1-2; 7 bases line up with TRBD1. The junction had 12 bases not matched to a gene; V was cut back by 5 bases and J by 6 bases. CDR1 and CDR2 (germline): MDHEN, SYDVKM. The CDR3 covers 15 residues. CDR3: CASSPLTDRVDGYTF. The CDR3 DNA is TGTGCCAGCAGTCCTCTTACTGACAGGGTAGATGGCTACACCTTC.

The chain carries TRBV11-2 and TRBJ2-2; possibly TRBD2 for D (5 bases). This CDR3 is 13 amino acids long. The ends were cut back, 5 bases at V and 5 bases at J, with 9 bases in the middle. The V gene's germline CDR1 is SGHAT and CDR2 FQNNGV. CDR3 sequence reads: CASSQSGTGELFF. The DNA for the CDR3 is TGTGCCAGCAGCCAATCGGGGACCGGGGAGCTGTTTTTT.

The V gene is TRBV10-3, the J gene TRBJ2-1, with D possibly matching TRBD2 (6 bases). There are 14 residues in the CDR3. The ends were cut back, 11 bases at V and 5 bases at J, with 19 bases in the middle. Germline lookup yields CDR1 ENHRY and CDR2 SYGVKD. Here the CDR3 reads CASAPGGRNNEQFF. As DNA, the CDR3 is TGTGCCTCCGCACCCGGGGGACGCAACAATGAGCAGTTCTTC.

The chain recombines TRBV5-1 with TRBJ2-1; D is possibly TRBD2 (6 bases). This CDR3 spans 15 amino acids. Germline CDR1 reads SGHRS; CDR2 reads YFSETQ. The V end was cut by 3 bases, the J end by 8 bases, with 18 bases between. CDR3 DNA: TGCGCCAGCAGCTCCGGTGGAGGGATAACCTATGAGCAGTTCTTC. The encoded protein is CASSSGGGITYEQFF.

The gene calls are TRBV7-2 and TRBJ2-6; 10 positions agree with TRBD1. V dropped 1 base and J dropped 2; count of bases not matched to a gene: 8. The CDR3 extends over 19 amino acids. Germline V gives CDR1 SGHTA, CDR2 FQGNSA. The CDR3 sequence: CASSLGSETGGTGANVLTF. CDR3 sequence (DNA): TGTGCCAGCAGCTTAGGGTCCGAGACAGGGGGCACTGGGGCCAACGTCCTGACTTTC. The full variable domain, its missing parts supplied by reference TRBV7-2 and TRBJ2-6, is GAGVSQSPSNKVTEKGKDVELRCDPISGHTALYWYRQSLGQGLEFLIYFQGNSAPDKSGLPSDRFSAERTGGSVSTLTIQRTQQEDSAVYLCASSLGSETGGTGANVLTFGAGSRLTVL.

In nucleotides, the CDR3 is TGTGCCAGCAGCGCTGTAGCGGGGAATTCACCCCTCCACTTT. It codes for CASSAVAGNSPLHF. V is TRBV7-2 and J is TRBJ1-6; no firm D call. V was pared by 5 bases and J by 7 bases, with 12 bases between. CDR3 size: 14 residues. Germline V CDR1 and CDR2: SGHTA, FQGNSA.

This chain joins TRBV7-9 and TRBJ1-1; 7 bases are a match to TRBD1. The length of the CDR3 is 15 residues. J lost 5 bases, V lost 0 bases, and 6 bases had no gene match. Per germline, CDR1 SEHNR and CDR2 FQNEAQ (reference sequence). CDR3 DNA: TGTGCCAGCAGCTTAGCGTTTGGCAGGGGGACTGAAGCTTTCTTT. Residues: CASSLAFGRGTEAFF. Using reference TRBV7-9 and TRBJ1-1 for the parts outside the CDR3, the full variable domain is DTGVSQNPRHKITKRGQNVTFRCDPISEHNRLYWYRQTLGQGPEFLTYFQNEAQLEKSRLLSDRFSAERPKGSFSTLEIQRTEQGDSAMYLCASSLAFGRGTEAFFGQGTRLTVV.

The J gene is TRBJ2-5, the V gene TRBV5-1; TRBD1 agrees at 8 bases. V gave up 3 bases and J gave up 1 base; unmatched junction bases: 2. The CDR3 spans 14 residues. Germline CDR1 and CDR2: SGHRS and YFSETQ. The CDR3, as DNA: TGCGCCAGCAGCTGGACAGGGATCCAAGAGACCCAGTACTTC. Translation gives CASSWTGIQETQYF.

The chain recombines TRBV29-1 with TRBJ1-5; D remains ambiguous. This CDR3 comprises 13 residues. V lost 6 bases, J lost 0 bases, and 9 bases lay in between. The germline V gene has CDR1 SQVTM and CDR2 ANQGSEA. The CDR3 spells CSVGVDSNQPQHF. The CDR3 DNA reads TGCAGCGTGGGAGTTGATAGCAATCAGCCCCAGCATTTT.

This chain links TRBV30 with TRBJ2-7; weak D call: TRBD2 (6 bases). V was cut by 8 bases and J by 1 base, with 12 bases left in between. The length of the CDR3 is 12 residues. Germline CDR1 and CDR2: GTSNPN and SVGIG (reference sequence). The CDR3 loop reads CALAAGSYEQYF. The CDR3, as DNA: TGTGCCCTCGCGGCGGGATCCTACGAGCAGTACTTC.

The genes are TRBV9 and TRBJ2-2; TRBD2 matches at 9 bases. CDR3 length: 16 amino acids. J lost 6 bases, V lost 0 bases, and 6 bases had no gene match. CDR1 is SGDLS, CDR2 YYNGEE, per germline. The CDR3 is CASSVVALAGSGELFF. CDR3 sequence (DNA): TGTGCCAGCAGCGTAGTCGCACTAGCGGGTTCCGGGGAGCTGTTTTTT.

The chain couples TRBV28 to TRBJ1-3, with D unresolved. V was cut by 2 bases and J by 1 base, with 6 bases left in between. The V gene's germline CDR1 is MDHEN and CDR2 SYDVKM. The CDR3 spans 14 residues. This CDR3 is CASSLTVSGNTIYF. CDR3 DNA: TGTGCCAGCAGTTTAACGGTATCTGGAAACACCATATATTTT.

This sequence joins TRBV19 and TRBJ2-2; D perhaps matches TRBD1 (6 bases). The V gene lost 0 bases and the J gene lost 1 base, with 9 bases spanning the gap. CDR1 is LNHDA, CDR2 SQIVND, per germline (reference sequence). The CDR3 is 16 amino acids. Here the CDR3 reads CASSIDGRGNTGELFF. CDR3 coding DNA: TGTGCCAGTAGTATAGATGGCAGGGGGAACACCGGGGAGCTGTTTTTT.

The J gene is TRBJ2-5, the V gene TRBV6-1; D uncertain. V lost 2 bases and J lost 7, with 11 bases in between. This CDR3 contains 13 residues. Germline lookup yields CDR1 MNHNS and CDR2 SASEGT. The CDR3 is CASSESQVGTQYF. Here the CDR3 DNA reads TGTGCCAGCAGTGAATCGCAGGTGGGGACCCAGTACTTC.

The rearrangement links TRBV28 to TRBJ1-1, with D possibly matching TRBD1 (6 bases). The CDR3 length is 13 residues. Germline CDR1 reads MDHEN; CDR2 reads SYDVKM. Trimming pared 3 bases from V and 4 bases from J, leaving 9 bases between. The CDR3 nucleotides read TGTGCCAGCAGTTTGGGGGACACCACTGAAGCTTTCTTT. Translating gives CASSLGDTTEAFF.

The chain couples TRBV28 to TRBJ2-3; 7 nucleotides match TRBD2. The germline V gene has CDR1 MDHEN and CDR2 SYDVKM. CDR3 length equals 14 residues. The V and J ends lost 8 bases and 2 bases, in that order; junction bases with no gene match: 7. The CDR3 is CASRIAGLTDTQYF. The DNA of the CDR3 is TGTGCCAGCCGGATAGCGGGCCTCACAGATACGCAGTATTTT. Full variable domain (missing parts from reference TRBV28 and TRBJ2-3): DVKVTQSSRYLVKRTGEKVFLECVQDMDHENMFWYRQDPGLGLRLIYFSYDVKMKEKGDIPEGYSVSREKKERFSLILESASTNQTSMYLCASRIAGLTDTQYFGPGTRLTVL.

The CDR3 nucleotides read TGTGCCAGCAGCTCAACTTGGGACAGCCTTAGCAATCAGCCCCAGCATTTT. Encoded protein: CASSSTWDSLSNQPQHF. The chain joins TRBV7-9 to TRBJ1-5, with 7 bases lining up with TRBD1. V shed 4 bases and J 0 bases; nucleotides not matched to a gene: 9. CDR3 size: 17 residues. The V gene's germline CDR1 is SEHNR and CDR2 FQNEAQ (reference sequence).